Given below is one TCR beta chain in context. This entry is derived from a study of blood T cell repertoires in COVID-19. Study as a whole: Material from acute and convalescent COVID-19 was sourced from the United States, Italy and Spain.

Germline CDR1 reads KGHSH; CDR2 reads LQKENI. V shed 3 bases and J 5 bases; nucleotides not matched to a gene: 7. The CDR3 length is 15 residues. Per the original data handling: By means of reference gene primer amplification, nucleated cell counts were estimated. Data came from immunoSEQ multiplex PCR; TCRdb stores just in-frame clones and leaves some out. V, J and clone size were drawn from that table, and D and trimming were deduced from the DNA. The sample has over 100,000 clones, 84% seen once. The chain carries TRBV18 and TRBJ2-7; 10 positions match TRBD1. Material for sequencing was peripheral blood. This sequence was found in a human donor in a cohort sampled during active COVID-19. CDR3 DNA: TGTGCCAGCTCACCGGGACAGGGGTTTGGGCACGAGCAGTACTTC. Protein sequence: CASSPGQGFGHEQYF.